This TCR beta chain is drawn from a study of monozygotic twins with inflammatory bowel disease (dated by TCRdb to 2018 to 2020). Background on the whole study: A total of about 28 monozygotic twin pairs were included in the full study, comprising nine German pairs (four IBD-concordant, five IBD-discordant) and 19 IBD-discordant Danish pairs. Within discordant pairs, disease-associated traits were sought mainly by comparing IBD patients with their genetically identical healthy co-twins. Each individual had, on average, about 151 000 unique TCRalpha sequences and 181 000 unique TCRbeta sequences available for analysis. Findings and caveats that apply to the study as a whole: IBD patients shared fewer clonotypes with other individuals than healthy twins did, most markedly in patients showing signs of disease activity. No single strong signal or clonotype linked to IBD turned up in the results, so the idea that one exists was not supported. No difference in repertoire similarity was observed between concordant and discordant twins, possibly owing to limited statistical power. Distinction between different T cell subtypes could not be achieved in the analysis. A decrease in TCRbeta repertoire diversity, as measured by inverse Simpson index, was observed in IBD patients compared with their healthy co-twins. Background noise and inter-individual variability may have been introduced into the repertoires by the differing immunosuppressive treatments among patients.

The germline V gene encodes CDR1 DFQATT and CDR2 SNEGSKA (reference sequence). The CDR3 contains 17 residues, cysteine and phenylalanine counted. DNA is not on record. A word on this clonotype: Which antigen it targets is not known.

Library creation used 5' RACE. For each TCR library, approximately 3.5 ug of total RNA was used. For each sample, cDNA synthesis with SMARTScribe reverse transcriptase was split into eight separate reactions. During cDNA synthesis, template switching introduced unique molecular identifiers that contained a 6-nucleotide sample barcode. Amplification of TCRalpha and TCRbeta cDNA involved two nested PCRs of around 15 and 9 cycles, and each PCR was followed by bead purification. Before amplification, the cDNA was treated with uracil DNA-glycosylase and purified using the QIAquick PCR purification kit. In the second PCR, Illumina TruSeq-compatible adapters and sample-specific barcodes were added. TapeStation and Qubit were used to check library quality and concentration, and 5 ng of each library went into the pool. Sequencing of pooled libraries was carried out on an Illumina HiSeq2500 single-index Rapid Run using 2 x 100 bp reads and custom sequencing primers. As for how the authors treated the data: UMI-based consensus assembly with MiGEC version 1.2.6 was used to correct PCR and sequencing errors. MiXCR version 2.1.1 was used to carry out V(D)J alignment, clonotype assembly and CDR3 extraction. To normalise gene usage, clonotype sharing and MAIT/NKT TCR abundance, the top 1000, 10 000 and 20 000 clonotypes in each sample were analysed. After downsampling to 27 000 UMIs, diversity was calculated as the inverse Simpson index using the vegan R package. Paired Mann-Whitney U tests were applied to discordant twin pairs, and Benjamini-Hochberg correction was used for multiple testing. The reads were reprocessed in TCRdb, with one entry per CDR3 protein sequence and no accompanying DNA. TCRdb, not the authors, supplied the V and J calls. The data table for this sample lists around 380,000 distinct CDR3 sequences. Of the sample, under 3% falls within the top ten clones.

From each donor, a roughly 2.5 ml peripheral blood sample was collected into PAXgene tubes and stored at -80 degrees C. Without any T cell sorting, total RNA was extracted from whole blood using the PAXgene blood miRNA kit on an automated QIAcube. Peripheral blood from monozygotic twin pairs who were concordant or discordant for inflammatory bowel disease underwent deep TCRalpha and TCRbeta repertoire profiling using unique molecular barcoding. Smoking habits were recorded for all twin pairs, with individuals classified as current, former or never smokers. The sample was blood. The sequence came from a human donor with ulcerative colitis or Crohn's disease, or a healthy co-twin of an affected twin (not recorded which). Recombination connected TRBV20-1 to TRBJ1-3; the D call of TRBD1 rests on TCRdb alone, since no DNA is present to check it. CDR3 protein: CSEDRGGGRGSGNTIYF.